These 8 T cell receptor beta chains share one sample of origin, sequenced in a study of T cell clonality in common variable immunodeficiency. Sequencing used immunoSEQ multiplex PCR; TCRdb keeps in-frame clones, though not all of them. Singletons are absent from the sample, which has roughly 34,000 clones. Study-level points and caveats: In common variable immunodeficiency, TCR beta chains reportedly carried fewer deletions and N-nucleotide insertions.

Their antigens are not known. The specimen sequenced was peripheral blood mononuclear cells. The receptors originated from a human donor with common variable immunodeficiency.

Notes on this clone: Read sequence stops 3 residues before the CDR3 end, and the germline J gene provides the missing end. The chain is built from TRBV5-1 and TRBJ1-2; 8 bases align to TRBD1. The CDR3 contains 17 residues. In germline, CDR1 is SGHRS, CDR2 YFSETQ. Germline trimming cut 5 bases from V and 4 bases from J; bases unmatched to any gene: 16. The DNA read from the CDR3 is TGCGCCAGCAGGCGAGGGCAGGGGGCGCGTTCTAGCTATGGC. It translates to CASRRGQGARSSYG. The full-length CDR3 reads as CASRRGQGARSSYGYTF.

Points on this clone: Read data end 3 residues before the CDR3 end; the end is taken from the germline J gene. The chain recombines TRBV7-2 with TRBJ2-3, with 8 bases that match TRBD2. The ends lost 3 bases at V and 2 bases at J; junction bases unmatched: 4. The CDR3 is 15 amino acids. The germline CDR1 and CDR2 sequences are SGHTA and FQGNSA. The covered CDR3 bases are TGTGCCAGCAGCTTTGCTAGCGGGTCCACAGATACG. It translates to CASSFASGSTDT. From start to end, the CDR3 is CASSFASGSTDTQYF.

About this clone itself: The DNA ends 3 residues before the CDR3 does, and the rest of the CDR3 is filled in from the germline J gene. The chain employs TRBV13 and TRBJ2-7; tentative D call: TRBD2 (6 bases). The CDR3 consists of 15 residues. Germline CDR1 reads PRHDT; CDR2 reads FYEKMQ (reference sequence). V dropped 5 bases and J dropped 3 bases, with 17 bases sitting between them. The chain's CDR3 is CASSTRGNPLYEQYF. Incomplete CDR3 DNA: TGTGCCAGCAGCACTCGGGGGAACCCTCTCTACGAG. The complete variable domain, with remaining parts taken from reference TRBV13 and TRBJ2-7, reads AAGVIQSPRHLIKEKRETATLKCYPIPRHDTVYWYQQGPGQDPQFLISFYEKMQSDKGSIPDRFSAQQFSDYHSELNMSSLELGDSALYFCASSTRGNPLYEQYFGPGTRLTVT.

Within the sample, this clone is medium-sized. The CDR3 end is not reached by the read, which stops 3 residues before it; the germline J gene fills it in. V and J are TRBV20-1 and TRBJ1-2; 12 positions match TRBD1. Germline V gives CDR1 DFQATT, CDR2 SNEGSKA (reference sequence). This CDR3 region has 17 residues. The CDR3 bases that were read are TGCAGTGCTAGAGATCTGGGGACAGGGGGCGCGATTAGAGGC. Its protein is CSARDLGTGGAIRG. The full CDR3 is CSARDLGTGGAIRGYTF.

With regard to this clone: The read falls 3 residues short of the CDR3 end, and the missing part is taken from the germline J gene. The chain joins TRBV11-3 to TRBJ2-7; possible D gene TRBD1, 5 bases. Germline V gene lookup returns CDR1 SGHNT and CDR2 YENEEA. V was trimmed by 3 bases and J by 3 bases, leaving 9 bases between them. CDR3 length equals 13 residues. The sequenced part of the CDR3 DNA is TGTGCCAGCAGCTTGGGCAGGGTCTACGAG. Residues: CASSLGRVYE. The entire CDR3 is CASSLGRVYEQYF.

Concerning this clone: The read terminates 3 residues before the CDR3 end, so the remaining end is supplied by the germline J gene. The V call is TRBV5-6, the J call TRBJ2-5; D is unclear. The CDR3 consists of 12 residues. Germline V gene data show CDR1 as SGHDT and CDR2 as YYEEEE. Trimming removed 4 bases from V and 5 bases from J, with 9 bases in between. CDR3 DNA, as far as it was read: TGTGCCAGCAGCCCCTCCGGGGAGACC. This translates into CASSPSGET. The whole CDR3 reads CASSPSGETQYF.

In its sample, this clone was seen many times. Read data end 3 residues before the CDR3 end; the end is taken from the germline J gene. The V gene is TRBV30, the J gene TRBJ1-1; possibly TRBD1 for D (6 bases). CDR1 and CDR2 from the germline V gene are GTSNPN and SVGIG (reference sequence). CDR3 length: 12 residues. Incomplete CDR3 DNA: TGTGCCTGGGGGGGCGAAGACAGGGAA. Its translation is CAWGGEDRE. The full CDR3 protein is CAWGGEDREAFF.

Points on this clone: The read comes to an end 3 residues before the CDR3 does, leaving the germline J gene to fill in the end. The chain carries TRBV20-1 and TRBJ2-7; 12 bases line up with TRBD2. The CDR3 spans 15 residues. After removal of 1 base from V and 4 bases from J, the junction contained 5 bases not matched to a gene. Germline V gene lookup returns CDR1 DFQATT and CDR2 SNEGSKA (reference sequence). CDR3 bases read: TGCAGTGCTAGAGCTAGCGGGAGGGTAGATTACGAG. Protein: CSARASGRVDYE. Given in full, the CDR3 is CSARASGRVDYEQYF.